These 8 T cell receptor beta chains originate from one sample sequenced in a study of patients and donors after allogeneic stem cell transplantation. TCRdb passed the RT-PCR reads through MiXCR, listing each CDR3 protein once. The repertoire has roughly 140,000 distinct CDR3 sequences, roughly 35% of them found once; the top ten carry 50%. Sequencing was carried out using blood, either unsorted or a sorted T cell fraction (not recorded which). These receptors were collected from a human donor who was either an allogeneic HSCT recipient or a stem cell or donor lymphocyte infusion donor (not recorded which). It is not recorded whose cells these are; they may come from a transplant donor.

A single count supports this clonotype. This chain joins TRBV12-3 or TRBV12-4 and TRBJ1-2; D unclear. Trimming cost V 1 base and J 0 bases, with 9 bases left between them. The CDR3 is made up of 15 amino acids. The CDR3 here is CASSLEQPANYGYTF. CDR3 nucleotide sequence: TGTGCCAGCAGTTTAGAACAGCCTGCTAACTATGGCTACACCTTC.

This clonotype was found a few times. CDR3 sequence reads: CSVGASGANVLTF. DNA for the CDR3: TGCAGCGTTGGGGCCTCTGGGGCCAACGTCCTGACTTTC. The chain has TRBV29-1 and TRBJ2-6; D is ambiguous. V lost 4 bases and J 0 bases, leaving 4 bases between the germline ends. CDR1 is SQVTM and CDR2 is ANQGSEA in the germline V gene. This CDR3 is 13 amino acids long.

The chain joins TRBV7-2 to TRBJ2-1; possible D gene TRBD2, 5 bases. The CDR3 is 15 residues long. Germline loops: CDR1 SGHTA, CDR2 FQGNSA. V lost 3 bases and J 3 bases, leaving 12 bases between the germline ends. The CDR3 loop reads CASSLVGDLYNEQFF. The CDR3 region has the DNA TGTGCCAGCAGCTTGGTCGGGGATCTCTACAATGAGCAGTTCTTC. Filled out from reference TRBV7-2 and TRBJ2-1, the complete variable domain reads GAGVSQSPSNKVTEKGKDVELRCDPISGHTALYWYRQSLGQGLEFLIYFQGNSAPDKSGLPSDRFSAERTGGSVSTLTIQRTQQEDSAVYLCASSLVGDLYNEQFFGPGTRLTVL.

This clonotype was detected many times. This rearrangement joins TRBV14 to TRBJ1-1; D is unresolved. V was shortened by 4 bases and J by 4 bases, with 7 bases between the two germline ends. Per germline, CDR1 SGHDN and CDR2 FVKESK. The CDR3 covers 12 residues. The CDR3 region is CASSPTGTEAFF. In nucleotides, the CDR3 is TGTGCCAGCAGCCCCACCGGCACTGAAGCTTTCTTT.

The chain couples TRBV12-3 or TRBV12-4 to TRBJ1-1, with 7 bases fitting TRBD1. After removal of 5 bases from V and 1 base from J, the junction contained 4 bases not matched to a gene. The CDR3 covers 14 residues. The CDR3 is CASSDRVANTEAFF. The DNA for the CDR3 is TGTGCCAGCAGTGACAGGGTGGCGAACACTGAAGCTTTCTTT.

This rearrangement joins TRBV27 to TRBJ1-5; D is unresolved. CDR1 MNHEY and CDR2 SMNVEV come from the germline V gene (reference sequence). The ends were cut back, 4 bases at V and 4 bases at J, with 5 bases in the middle. This CDR3 comprises 12 residues. The CDR3 coding sequence is TGTGCCAGCAGTTCCAGAAATCAGCCCCAGCATTTT. It encodes CASSSRNQPQHF.

This chain links TRBV9 with TRBJ2-5, with no clear D. V shed 0 bases and J shed 1 base, with 7 bases lying between them. This CDR3 contains 14 residues. Germline assignment: CDR1 SGDLS and CDR2 YYNGEE. DNA of the CDR3: TGTGCCAGCAGCGTAGGGGCAGGCCAAGAGACCCAGTACTTC. It encodes CASSVGAGQETQYF.

The chain recombines TRBV7-9 with TRBJ1-1, with D possibly being TRBD1 (6 bases). The CDR3 has 14 residues. Germline V lookup: CDR1 SEHNR, CDR2 FQNEAQ (reference sequence). The germline V and J ends were trimmed by 1 base and 5 bases, with 11 bases remaining between them. The CDR3, as DNA: TGTGCCAGCAGCTTAGAGCAGGGGCGAACTGAAGCTTTCTTT. Its protein product is CASSLEQGRTEAFF.